This T cell receptor (beta chain) was retrieved from a study of T cell repertoires in cytomegalovirus infection. Study summary: CMV epitopes used comprised recently identified HLA-C-restricted ones and well-studied HLA-B-restricted ones. Both CMV infection and a matching HLA type were indicated by public TCR beta signatures. Study findings and constraints: Identification of carriers of CMV plus the relevant HLA was achieved through cumulative public TCR beta family frequency. Dominating the ex vivo response were HLA-C-restricted CMV-specific TCR beta clonotypes.

Worth noting for this clonotype: Antigen unknown.

TCRdb processed the reads anew with MiXCR; each CDR3 protein has one entry. The sample lists 750,000 to 900,000 distinct CDR3 sequences; around 29% were seen once. Losses at the gene ends were 2 bases for V and 3 bases for J; bases not matched to a gene: 2. The CDR3 is made up of 14 amino acids. The germline V gene encodes CDR1 MNHEY and CDR2 SVGEGT. The sequencing used cultured CD8+ T cells from PBMCs, collected from culture after CMV antigen stimulation. The rearrangement uses TRBV6-2 or TRBV6-3 and TRBJ2-3; 7 positions agree with TRBD1. The source is a human donor in good health (CMV status not recorded). Some clones in this sample may be carry-over from other donors' samples. The CDR3 region has the DNA TGTGCCAGCAGTTACCTGGACAGGACAGATACGCAGTATTTT. This gives the protein CASSYLDRTDTQYF.